A single sample gave rise to the 10 T cell receptor beta chains below, sequenced in a study of cytomegalovirus exposure and HLA in healthy donors. Amplification used 60 Vbeta primers and 13 Jbeta primers. Some clones are missing from TCRdb's copy, which holds only in-frame ones; the method was immunoSEQ multiplex PCR. The table includes about 160,000 clones, around 88% detected once. Sequenced input: PBMCs. These receptors were collected from a young woman in good health and CMV-seronegative.

V is TRBV28 and J is TRBJ2-1; 9 bases match TRBD2. V trimming: 5 bases; J trimming: 4 bases; junction bases outside the gene matches: 6. There are 15 residues in the CDR3. CDR1 is MDHEN and CDR2 is SYDVKM in the germline V gene. As DNA, the CDR3 is TGTGCCAGCAGTAAGGTGACTAGCGGATACAATGAGCAGTTCTTC. Translation gives CASSKVTSGYNEQFF. Complete variable domain (other parts from reference TRBV28 and TRBJ2-1): DVKVTQSSRYLVKRTGEKVFLECVQDMDHENMFWYRQDPGLGLRLIYFSYDVKMKEKGDIPEGYSVSREKKERFSLILESASTNQTSMYLCASSKVTSGYNEQFFGPGTRLTVL.

The CDR3 sequence is CASSLDRGREKLFF. The CDR3 nucleotides are TGTGCCAGCAGCTTGGACAGGGGAAGGGAAAAACTGTTTTTT. The chain is built from TRBV7-9 and TRBJ1-4; 9 bases line up with TRBD1. Germline CDR1 is SEHNR and CDR2 is FQNEAQ (reference sequence). The CDR3 is made up of 14 amino acids. The V segment lost 3 bases and the J segment 8 bases; nucleotides outside the gene matches: 4.

The chain combines TRBV7-9 with TRBJ1-2; 8 bases map to TRBD1. V lost 2 bases and J lost 8; bases outside the gene matches: 4. Germline V gives CDR1 SEHNR, CDR2 FQNEAQ (reference sequence). CDR3 length equals 13 residues. The CDR3 DNA sequence: TGTGCCAGCAGCTTACGGACAGGGCTCGGCTACACCTTC. Amino acid sequence: CASSLRTGLGYTF.

The chain is built from TRBV7-3 and TRBJ2-1; 7 bases line up with TRBD2. The CDR3 has 15 residues. Germline trimming cut 4 bases from V and 4 bases from J; bases unmatched to any gene: 7. Germline V gene sequence: CDR1 SGHTA, CDR2 FQGTGA. This chain's CDR3 is CASSSQAGSYNEQFF. In nucleotides, the CDR3 is TGTGCCAGCAGCTCCCAAGCGGGATCTTACAATGAGCAGTTCTTC.

The chain carries TRBV5-1 and TRBJ2-3, with D perhaps matching TRBD2 (5 bases). CDR3 length: 13 residues. V was clipped by 4 bases and J by 3 bases, with 9 bases between them. In germline, CDR1 is SGHRS, CDR2 YFSETQ. CDR3 loop: CASSPGVTDTQYF. The CDR3 DNA reads TGCGCCAGCAGCCCCGGGGTTACAGATACGCAGTATTTT. Full variable domain (rest looked up from reference TRBV5-1 and TRBJ2-3): KAGVTQTPRYLIKTRGQQVTLSCSPISGHRSVSWYQQTPGQGLQFLFEYFSETQRNKGNFPGRFSGRQFSNSRSEMNVSTLELGDSALYLCASSPGVTDTQYFGPGTRLTVL.

The count of this clone is one. CDR3 nucleotides: TGTGCCAGCAGTCCCAGACTAGCCGGGAGTCCCTACGAGCAGTACTTC. As protein: CASSPRLAGSPYEQYF. The V and J genes are TRBV28 and TRBJ2-7, with 7 bases that match TRBD2. V lost 5 bases, J lost 2 bases, and 12 bases stayed unmatched. The CDR3 has 16 residues. Germline CDR1 and CDR2: MDHEN and SYDVKM.

This clone was seen a handful of times. The CDR3 region is CANRGGDDTQYF. As DNA, the CDR3 is TGTGCCAATCGGGGGGGGGACGATACGCAGTATTTT. The V call is TRBV2, the J call TRBJ2-3; 8 bases agree with TRBD2. The junction had 6 bases not matched to a gene; V was cut back by 10 bases and J by 6 bases. The CDR3 extends over 12 amino acids. CDR1 and CDR2 (germline): SNHLY, FYNNEI.

This clone was counted a few times. The rearrangement links TRBV6-5 to TRBJ2-7; 7 bases are shared with TRBD1. V lost 2 bases to trimming and J lost 2 bases; unmatched junction nucleotides: 6. This CDR3 region has 15 residues. CDR1 and CDR2 from the germline V gene are MNHEY and SVGAGI. The DNA of the CDR3 is TGTGCCAGCAGTTACAACCGGGACAGCACCTACGAGCAGTACTTC. Encoded protein: CASSYNRDSTYEQYF.

J is TRBJ2-3 and V is TRBV10-2; no reliable D call. V dropped 5 bases and J dropped 0 bases, with 15 bases sitting between them. The CDR3 has 16 amino acids. Germline V gene data show CDR1 as WSHSY and CDR2 as SAAADI. As DNA, the CDR3 is TGCGCCAGCAGTCACCGGTCCTCGGTTAGCACAGATACGCAGTATTTT. Translation: CASSHRSSVSTDTQYF.

CDR3 in amino acids: CAGSGASPLHF. The CDR3 region has the DNA TGTGCCGGCAGCGGGGCTTCACCCCTCCACTTT. The genes are TRBV21-1 and TRBJ1-6; the tabulated D call, TRBD1, remains unverified against the DNA. TRBV21-1 is recorded as a pseudogene. The CDR3 has 11 residues.